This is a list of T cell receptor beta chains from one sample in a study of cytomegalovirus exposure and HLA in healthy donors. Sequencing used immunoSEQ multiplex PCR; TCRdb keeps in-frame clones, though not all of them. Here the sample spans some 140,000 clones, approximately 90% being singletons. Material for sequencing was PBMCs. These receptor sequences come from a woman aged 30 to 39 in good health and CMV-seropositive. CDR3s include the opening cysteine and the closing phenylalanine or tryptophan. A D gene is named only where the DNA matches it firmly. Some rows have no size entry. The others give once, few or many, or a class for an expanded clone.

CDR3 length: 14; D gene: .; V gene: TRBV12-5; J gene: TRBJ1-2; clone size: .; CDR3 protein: CASGLVPGVGGYTF; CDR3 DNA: TGTGCTAGTGGTTTGGTACCAGGGGTGGGAGGCTACACCTTC
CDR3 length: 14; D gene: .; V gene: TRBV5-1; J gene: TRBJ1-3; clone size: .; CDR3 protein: CASSGGTAGNTIYF; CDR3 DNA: TGCGCCAGCAGCGGGGGGACTGCCGGAAACACCATATATTTT
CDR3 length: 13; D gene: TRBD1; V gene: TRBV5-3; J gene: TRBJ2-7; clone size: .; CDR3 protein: CARSLGGGDEQYF; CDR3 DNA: TGTGCCAGAAGCTTGGGAGGGGGCGACGAGCAGTACTTC
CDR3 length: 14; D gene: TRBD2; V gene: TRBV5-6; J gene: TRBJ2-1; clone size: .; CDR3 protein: CASRRMGRAGEQFF; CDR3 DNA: TGTGCCAGCAGAAGAATGGGGAGGGCGGGTGAGCAGTTCTTC
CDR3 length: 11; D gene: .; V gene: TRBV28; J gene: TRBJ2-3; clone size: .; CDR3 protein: CASSSTDTQYF; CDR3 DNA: TGTGCCAGCAGTTCGACAGATACGCAGTATTTT
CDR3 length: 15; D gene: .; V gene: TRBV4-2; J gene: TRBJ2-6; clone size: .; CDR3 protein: CASSHGTTGANVLTF; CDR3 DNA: TGTGCCAGCAGCCATGGGACAACTGGGGCCAACGTCCTGACTTTC
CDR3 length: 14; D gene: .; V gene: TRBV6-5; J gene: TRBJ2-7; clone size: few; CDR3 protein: CASSYTTQLDEQYF; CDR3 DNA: TGTGCCAGCAGTTACACGACTCAACTAGACGAGCAGTACTTC
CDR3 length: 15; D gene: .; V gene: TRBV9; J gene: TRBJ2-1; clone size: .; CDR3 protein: CASSVDNSYYAEQFF; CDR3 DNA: TGTGCCAGCAGCGTAGATAACAGCTATTACGCTGAGCAGTTCTTC
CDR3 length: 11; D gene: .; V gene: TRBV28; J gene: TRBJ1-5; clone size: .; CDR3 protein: CASSLGGAQHF; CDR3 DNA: TGTGCCAGCAGTTTAGGCGGGGCCCAGCATTTT
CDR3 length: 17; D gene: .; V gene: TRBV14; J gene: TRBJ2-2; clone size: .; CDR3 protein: CASSQDAGRDNTGELFF; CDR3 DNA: TGTGCCAGCAGCCAAGATGCGGGAAGGGATAACACCGGGGAGCTGTTTTTT
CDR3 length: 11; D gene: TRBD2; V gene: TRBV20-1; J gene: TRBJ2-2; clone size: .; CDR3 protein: CSGRGGGELFF; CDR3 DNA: TGCAGTGGACGGGGAGGGGGGGAGCTGTTTTTT
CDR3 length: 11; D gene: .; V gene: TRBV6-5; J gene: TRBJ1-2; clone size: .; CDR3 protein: CATGTDYGYTF; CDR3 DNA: TGTGCTACAGGAACTGACTATGGCTACACCTTC
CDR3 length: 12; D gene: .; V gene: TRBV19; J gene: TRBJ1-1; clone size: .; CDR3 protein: CASSRVGTEAFF; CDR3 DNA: TGTGCCAGTAGTCGGGTGGGCACTGAAGCTTTCTTT
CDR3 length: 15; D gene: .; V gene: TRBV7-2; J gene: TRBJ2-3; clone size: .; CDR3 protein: CASSKDYLSTDTQYF; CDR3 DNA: TGTGCCAGCAGCAAGGACTACCTGAGCACAGATACGCAGTATTTT
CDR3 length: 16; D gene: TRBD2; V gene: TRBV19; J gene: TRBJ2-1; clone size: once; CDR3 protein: CASSITLGSGGRKQFF; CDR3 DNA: TGTGCCAGTAGTATAACCCTGGGTAGCGGGGGAAGGAAGCAGTTCTTC
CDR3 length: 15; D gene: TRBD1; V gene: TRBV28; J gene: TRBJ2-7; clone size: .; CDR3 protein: CASSPDRGPNYEQYF; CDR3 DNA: TGTGCCAGCAGCCCGGACAGGGGTCCCAACTACGAGCAGTACTTC
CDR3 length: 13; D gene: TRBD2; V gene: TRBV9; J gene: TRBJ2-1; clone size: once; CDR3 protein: CASSVGRRNEQFF; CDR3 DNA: TGTGCCAGCAGCGTCGGGAGGCGCAATGAGCAGTTCTTC
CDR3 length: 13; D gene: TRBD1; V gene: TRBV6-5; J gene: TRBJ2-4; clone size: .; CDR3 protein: CASRWTGSNIQYF; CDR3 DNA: TGTGCCAGCAGATGGACAGGGTCGAACATTCAGTACTTC
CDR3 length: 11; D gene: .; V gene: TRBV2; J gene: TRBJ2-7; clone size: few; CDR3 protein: CASGGSYEQYF; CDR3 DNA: TGTGCCAGTGGAGGGAGCTACGAGCAGTACTTC
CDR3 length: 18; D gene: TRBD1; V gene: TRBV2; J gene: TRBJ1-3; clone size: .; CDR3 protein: CASRPLRGQIRSGNTIYF; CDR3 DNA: TGTGCCAGCAGGCCCTTAAGGGGACAGATTCGCTCTGGAAACACCATATATTTT
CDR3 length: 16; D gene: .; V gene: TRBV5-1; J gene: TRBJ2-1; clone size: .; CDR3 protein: CASSLQGDLSYNEQFF; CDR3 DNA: TGCGCCAGCAGCTTACAGGGTGACCTCTCCTACAATGAGCAGTTCTTC
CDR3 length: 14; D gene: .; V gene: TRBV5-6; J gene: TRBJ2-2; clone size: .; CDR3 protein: CASSFGGRTGELFF; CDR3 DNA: TGTGCCAGCAGCTTTGGCGGTCGGACCGGGGAGCTGTTTTTT
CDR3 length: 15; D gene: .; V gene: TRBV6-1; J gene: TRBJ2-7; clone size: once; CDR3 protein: CASRGSPGLIYEQYF; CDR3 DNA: TGTGCCAGCCGTGGTAGCCCGGGACTCATCTACGAGCAGTACTTC
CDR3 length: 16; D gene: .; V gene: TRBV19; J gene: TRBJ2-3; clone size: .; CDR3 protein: CASSKLAGRFTDTQYF; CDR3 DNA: TGTGCCAGTAGTAAACTAGCAGGGCGTTTCACAGATACGCAGTATTTT
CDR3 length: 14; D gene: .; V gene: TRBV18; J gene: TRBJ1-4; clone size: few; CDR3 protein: CASSPGGLDEKLFF; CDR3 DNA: TGTGCCAGCTCACCAGGGGGCTTGGATGAAAAACTGTTTTTT
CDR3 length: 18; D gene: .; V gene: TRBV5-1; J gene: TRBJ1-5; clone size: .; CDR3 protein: CARLKDAPFYGSNQPQHF; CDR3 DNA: TGCGCCAGACTCAAAGACGCCCCTTTCTACGGGAGCAATCAGCCCCAGCATTTT
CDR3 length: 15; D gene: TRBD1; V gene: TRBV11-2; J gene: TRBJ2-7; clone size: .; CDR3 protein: CASSSLRDRVYEQYF; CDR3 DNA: TGTGCCAGCAGCTCGCTCCGGGACAGGGTCTACGAGCAGTACTTC
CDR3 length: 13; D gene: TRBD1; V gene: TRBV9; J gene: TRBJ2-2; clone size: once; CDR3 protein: CASSRGRAGELFF; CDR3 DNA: TGTGCCAGCAGCAGGGGGCGAGCCGGGGAGCTGTTTTTT
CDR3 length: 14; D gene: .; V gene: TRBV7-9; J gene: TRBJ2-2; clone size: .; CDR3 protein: CASSSSANTGELFF; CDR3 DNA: TGTGCCAGCAGCTCGTCCGCGAACACCGGGGAGCTGTTTTTT
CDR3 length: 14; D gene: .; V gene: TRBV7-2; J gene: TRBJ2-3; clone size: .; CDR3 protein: CASSLVQGTDTQYF; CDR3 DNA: TGTGCCAGCAGCTTAGTGCAGGGCACAGATACGCAGTATTTT
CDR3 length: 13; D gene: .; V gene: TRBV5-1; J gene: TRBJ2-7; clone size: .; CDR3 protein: CASSSDSGYEQYF; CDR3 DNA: TGCGCCAGCAGCTCCGACAGTGGGTACGAGCAGTACTTC
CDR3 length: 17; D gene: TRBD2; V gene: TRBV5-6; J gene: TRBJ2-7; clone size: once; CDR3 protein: CASSLAETRGGYYEQYF; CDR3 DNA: TGTGCCAGCAGCTTGGCCGAAACTCGCGGGGGTTACTACGAGCAGTACTTC
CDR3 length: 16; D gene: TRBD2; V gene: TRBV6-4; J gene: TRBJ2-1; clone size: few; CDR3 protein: CASSESGTSGYNEQFF; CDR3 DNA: TGTGCCAGCAGTGAATCGGGGACTAGCGGCTACAATGAGCAGTTCTTC
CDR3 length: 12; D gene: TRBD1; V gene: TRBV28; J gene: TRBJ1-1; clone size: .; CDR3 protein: CASSLLDRGAFF; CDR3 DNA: TGTGCCAGCAGTTTATTAGACAGGGGGGCTTTCTTT
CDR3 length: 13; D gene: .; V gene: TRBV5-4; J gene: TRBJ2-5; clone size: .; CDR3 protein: CASSLAGLRTQYF; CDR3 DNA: TGTGCCAGCAGCTTGGCAGGCCTACGGACCCAGTACTTC
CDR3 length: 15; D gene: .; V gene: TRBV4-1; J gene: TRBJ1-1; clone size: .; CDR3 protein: CASSQGGGLNTEAFF; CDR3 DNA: TGCGCCAGCAGCCAAGGTGGGGGGTTGAACACTGAAGCTTTCTTT
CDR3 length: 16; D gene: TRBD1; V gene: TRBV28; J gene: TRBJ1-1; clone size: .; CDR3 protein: CASSHFILGQGSEAFF; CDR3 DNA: TGTGCCAGCAGCCATTTCATTCTTGGACAGGGCTCTGAAGCTTTCTTT
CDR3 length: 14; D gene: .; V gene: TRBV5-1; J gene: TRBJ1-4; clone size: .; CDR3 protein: CASSTDGLNEKLFF; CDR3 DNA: TGCGCCAGCAGCACGGACGGACTTAATGAAAAACTGTTTTTT
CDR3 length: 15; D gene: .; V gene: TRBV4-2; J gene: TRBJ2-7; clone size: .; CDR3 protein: CASSQDLFSTYEQYF; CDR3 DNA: TGTGCCAGCAGCCAAGATCTTTTTAGCACCTACGAGCAGTACTTC
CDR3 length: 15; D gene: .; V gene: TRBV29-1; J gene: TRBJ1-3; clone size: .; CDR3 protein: CSVEDSADSGNTIYF; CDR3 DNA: TGCAGCGTTGAAGATTCGGCGGACTCTGGAAACACCATATATTTT
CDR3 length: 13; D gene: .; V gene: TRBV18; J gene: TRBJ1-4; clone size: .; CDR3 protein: CASSLYDREKLFF; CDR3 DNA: TGTGCCAGCTCACTTTATGACAGGGAAAAACTGTTTTTT
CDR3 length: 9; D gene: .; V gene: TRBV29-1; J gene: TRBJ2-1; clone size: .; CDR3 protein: CAYGNEQFF; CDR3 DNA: TGCGCCTACGGCAATGAGCAGTTCTTC
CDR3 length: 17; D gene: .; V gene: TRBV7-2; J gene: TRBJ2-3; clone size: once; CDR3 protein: CASSLVGGAAGTDTQYF; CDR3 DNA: TGTGCCAGCAGCTTAGTTGGGGGGGCGGCAGGCACAGATACGCAGTATTTT
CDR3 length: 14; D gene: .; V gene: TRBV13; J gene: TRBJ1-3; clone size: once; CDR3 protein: CASSLREAGNTIYF; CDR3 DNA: TGTGCCAGCAGCCTCCGGGAGGCTGGAAACACCATATATTTT
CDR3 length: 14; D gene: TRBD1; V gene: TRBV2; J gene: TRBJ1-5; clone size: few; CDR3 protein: CASRAGTGYQPQHF; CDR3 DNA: TGTGCCAGCAGAGCCGGGACAGGGTATCAGCCCCAGCATTTT
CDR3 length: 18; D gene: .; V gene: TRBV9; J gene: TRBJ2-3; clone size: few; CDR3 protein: CASSSQLQAGYYTDTQYF; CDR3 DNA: TGTGCCAGCAGCTCTCAACTCCAGGCGGGATACTACACAGATACGCAGTATTTT
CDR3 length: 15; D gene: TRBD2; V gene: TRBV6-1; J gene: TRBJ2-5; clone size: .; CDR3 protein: CASGVGGGVWETQYF; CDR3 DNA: TGTGCCAGCGGGGTCGGCGGGGGGGTATGGGAGACCCAGTACTTC
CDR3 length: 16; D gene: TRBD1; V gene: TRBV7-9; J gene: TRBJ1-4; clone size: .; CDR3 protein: CASSFHRQGSNEKLFF; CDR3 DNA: TGTGCCAGCAGCTTCCACCGACAGGGGTCTAATGAAAAACTGTTTTTT
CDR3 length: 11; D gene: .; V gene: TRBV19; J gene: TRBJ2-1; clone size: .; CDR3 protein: CASSDRREQFF; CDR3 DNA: TGTGCCAGTAGTGACAGACGGGAGCAGTTCTTC
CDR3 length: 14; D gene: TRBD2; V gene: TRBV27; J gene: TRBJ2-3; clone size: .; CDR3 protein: CASSLWEGADTQYF; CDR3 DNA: TGTGCCAGCAGTTTATGGGAGGGAGCAGATACGCAGTATTTT